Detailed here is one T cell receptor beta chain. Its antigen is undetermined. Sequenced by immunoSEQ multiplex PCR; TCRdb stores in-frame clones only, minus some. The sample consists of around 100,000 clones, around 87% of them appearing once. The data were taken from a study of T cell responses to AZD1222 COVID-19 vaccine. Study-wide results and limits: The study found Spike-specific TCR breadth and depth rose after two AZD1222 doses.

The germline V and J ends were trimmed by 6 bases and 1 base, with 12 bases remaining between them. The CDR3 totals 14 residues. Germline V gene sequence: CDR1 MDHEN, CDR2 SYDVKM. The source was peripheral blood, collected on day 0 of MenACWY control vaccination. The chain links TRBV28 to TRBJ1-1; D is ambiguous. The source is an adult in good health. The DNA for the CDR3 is TGTGCCAGCAGAATCATCGGAGCGAACACTGAAGCTTTCTTT. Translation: CASRIIGANTEAFF.